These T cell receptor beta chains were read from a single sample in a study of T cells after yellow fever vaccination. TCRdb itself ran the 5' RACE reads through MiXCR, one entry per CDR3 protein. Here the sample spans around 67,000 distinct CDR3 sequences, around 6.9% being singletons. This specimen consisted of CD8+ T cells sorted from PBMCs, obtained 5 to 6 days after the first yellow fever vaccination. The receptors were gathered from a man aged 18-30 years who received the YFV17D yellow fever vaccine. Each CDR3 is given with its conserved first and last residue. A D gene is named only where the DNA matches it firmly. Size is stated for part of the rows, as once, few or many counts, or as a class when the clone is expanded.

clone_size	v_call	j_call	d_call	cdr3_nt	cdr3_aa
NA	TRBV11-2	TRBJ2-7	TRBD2	TGTGCCAGCAGCTTATACTGGCGGGGGACCAACGAGCAGTACTTC	CASSLYWRGTNEQYF
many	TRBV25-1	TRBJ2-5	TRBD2	TGTGCCAGCGGGGGGACTAGCGGATTGACCCAGTACTTC	CASGGTSGLTQYF
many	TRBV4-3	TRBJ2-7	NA	TGCGCCAGCAGCCAAGCCAGGGTAGGTTACGAGCAGTACTTC	CASSQARVGYEQYF
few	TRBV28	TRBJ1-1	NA	TGTGCCAGCAGTCCCGGGAAAGGGGCTGAAGCTTTCTTT	CASSPGKGAEAFF
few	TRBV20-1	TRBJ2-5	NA	TGCAGTGCTAGAGATCGGGGGACAGCTCAAGAGACCCAGTACTTC	CSARDRGTAQETQYF
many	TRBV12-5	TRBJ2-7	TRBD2	TGTGCTAGTGGTTTTTCTGCGGGGGACTACGAGCAGTACTTC	CASGFSAGDYEQYF
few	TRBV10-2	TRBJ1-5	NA	TGCGCCAGCAGCCACCTTGGCGGTAGCAATCAGCCCCAGCATTTT	CASSHLGGSNQPQHF
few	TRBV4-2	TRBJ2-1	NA	TGTGCCAGCAGCAGAAACCCGACCAGCTCCTACAATGAGCAGTTCTTC	CASSRNPTSSYNEQFF
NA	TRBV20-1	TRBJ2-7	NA	TGCAGTGCTAGAGGTGAAGACCAGACCTACGAGCAGTACTTC	CSARGEDQTYEQYF
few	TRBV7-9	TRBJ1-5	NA	TGTGCCAGCAGTCTTCCGGGGAATCAGCCCCAGCATTTT	CASSLPGNQPQHF
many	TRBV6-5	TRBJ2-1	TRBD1	TGTGCCAGCAGTTACGGACAGGGGGCAAATGAGCAGTTCTTC	CASSYGQGANEQFF
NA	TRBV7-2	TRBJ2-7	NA	TGTGCCAGCAGCTTAGAGGGGCTCGAGCAGTACTTC	CASSLEGLEQYF
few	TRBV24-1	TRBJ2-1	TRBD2	TGTGCCACCAGTGATTTGGAGCGGGGGACCTACAATGAGCAGTTCTTC	CATSDLERGTYNEQFF
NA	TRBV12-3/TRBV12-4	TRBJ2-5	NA	TGTGCCAGCAGTTCCCCTCTAGGTGGGGAAGAGACCCAGTACTTC	CASSSPLGGEETQYF
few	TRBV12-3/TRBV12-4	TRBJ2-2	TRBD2	TGTGCCAGCAGTCCTACTGGACTAGCGGGGGTTACGAACACCGGGGAGCTGTTTTTT	CASSPTGLAGVTNTGELFF
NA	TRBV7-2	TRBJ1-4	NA	TGTGCCAGCAGCTTAGGGGTCGCCGCGGATCTGTTTTTT	CASSLGVAADLFF
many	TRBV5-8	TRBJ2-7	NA	TGTGCCAGCAGCCCCCCCGGGGCCTACGAGCAGTACTTC	CASSPPGAYEQYF
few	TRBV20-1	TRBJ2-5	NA	TGCAGTGCTAGCAGTCGCGAGACCCAGTACTTC	CSASSRETQYF
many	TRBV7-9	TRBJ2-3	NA	TGTGCCAGCAGCAACGAACAGGGAGGCGGCACAGATACGCAGTATTTT	CASSNEQGGGTDTQYF
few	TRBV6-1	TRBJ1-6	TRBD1	TGTGCCAGCAGCCAAGAGTGGGACAGTACGAGCTCCTATAATTCACCCCTCCACTTT	CASSQEWDSTSSYNSPLHF
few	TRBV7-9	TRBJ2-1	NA	TGTGCCAGCATCCTGATCCACTCCCCTAGACACAATGAGCAGTTCTTC	CASILIHSPRHNEQFF
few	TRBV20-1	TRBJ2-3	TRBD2	TGCAGTGCTAGGGAATTAGCGGGGGGGCCGAATACGCAGTATTTT	CSARELAGGPNTQYF